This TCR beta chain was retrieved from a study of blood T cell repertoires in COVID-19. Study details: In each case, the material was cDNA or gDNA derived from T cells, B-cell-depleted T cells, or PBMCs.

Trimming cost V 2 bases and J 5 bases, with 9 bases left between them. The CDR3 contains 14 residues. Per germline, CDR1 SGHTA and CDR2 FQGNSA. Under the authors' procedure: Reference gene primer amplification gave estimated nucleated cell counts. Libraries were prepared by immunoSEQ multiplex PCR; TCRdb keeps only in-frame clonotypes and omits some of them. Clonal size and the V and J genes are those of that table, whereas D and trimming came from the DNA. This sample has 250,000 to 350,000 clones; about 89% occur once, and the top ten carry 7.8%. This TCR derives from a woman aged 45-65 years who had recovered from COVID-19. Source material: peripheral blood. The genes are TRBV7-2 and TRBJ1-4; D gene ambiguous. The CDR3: CASSLSRMNEKLFF. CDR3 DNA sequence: TGTGCCAGCAGCTTATCCAGGATGAATGAAAAACTGTTTTTT.